This entry lists 19 T cell receptor beta chains sequenced from one sample in a study of T cell responses to AZD1222 COVID-19 vaccine. Sequencing used immunoSEQ multiplex PCR; TCRdb keeps in-frame clones, though not all of them. The repertoire consists of 100,000 to 150,000 clones, with approximately 84% occurring once and the leading ten covering 20% to 25%. The sequencing used peripheral blood, collected on day 0 of AZD1222 vaccination. The receptors stem from an adult in good health.

This chain links TRBV5-5 with TRBJ2-7, with unresolved D. CDR1 and CDR2 from the germline V gene are SGHKS and YYEKEE (reference sequence). The CDR3 totals 13 residues. Trimming pared 0 bases from V and 0 bases from J, leaving 4 bases between. The CDR3 region is CASSLVGSYEQYF. CDR3 nucleotide sequence: TGTGCCAGCAGCTTGGTGGGCTCCTACGAGCAGTACTTC.

As DNA, the CDR3 is TGTGCCAGCAGCGACAGTTCGTTGTCGCGAACTTATGGCTACACCTTC. This codes for CASSDSSLSRTYGYTF. This chain links TRBV28 with TRBJ1-2; TRBD1 might be the D (5 bases). This CDR3 is 16 amino acids long. Germline lookup yields CDR1 MDHEN and CDR2 SYDVKM. Deletions cut 6 bases from V and 5 bases from J, with 22 bases between.

The rearrangement uses TRBV7-8 and TRBJ1-2; D remains unclear. This CDR3 is built from 14 residues. Germline V gives CDR1 SGHVS, CDR2 FQNEAQ. V was trimmed by 5 bases and J by 3 bases, leaving 13 bases between them. The CDR3 DNA is TGTGCCAGCAGCCCCGTTAATGGGTACTATGGCTACACCTTC. It encodes CASSPVNGYYGYTF.

The rearrangement links TRBV15 to TRBJ1-2; D gene ambiguous. Trimming took 0 bases from V and 3 from J, leaving 11 bases between them. The CDR3 totals 15 residues. Germline values: CDR1 LNHNV, CDR2 YYDKDF (reference sequence). This CDR3 reads CATSRDQAAYYGYTF. In nucleotides, the CDR3 is TGTGCCACCAGCAGAGATCAGGCAGCCTACTATGGCTACACCTTC. The complete variable domain, with remaining parts taken from reference TRBV15 and TRBJ1-2, reads DAMVIQNPRYQVTQFGKPVTLSCSQTLNHNVMYWYQQKSSQAPKLLFHYYDKDFNNEADTPDNFQSRRPNTSFCFLDIRSPGLGDTAMYLCATSRDQAAYYGYTFGSGTRLTVV.

V is TRBV19 and J is TRBJ2-1; D could derive from TRBD1 or TRBD2 (5 bases each). CDR3 size: 14 residues. V gave up 7 bases and J gave up 10 bases, with 20 bases separating them. Germline loops: CDR1 LNHDA, CDR2 SQIVND (reference sequence). CDR3 region: CASKPRSGTDEQFF. The DNA of the CDR3 is TGTGCCAGTAAACCCCGATCGGGGACGGACGAGCAGTTCTTC.

The chain is built from TRBV2 and TRBJ2-1; 10 nucleotides agree with TRBD2. The CDR3 length is 18 residues. The germline V gene encodes CDR1 SNHLY and CDR2 FYNNEI. V trimming: 0 bases; J trimming: 8 bases; junction bases outside the gene matches: 13. The CDR3 protein is CASSEASRSGGAGDEQFF. In DNA, the CDR3 is TGTGCCAGCAGTGAAGCCTCGAGGAGCGGGGGGGCCGGGGATGAGCAGTTCTTC.

The chain is built from TRBV5-1 and TRBJ2-7; 10 bases match TRBD1. Germline V gene data show CDR1 as SGHRS and CDR2 as YFSETQ. J was trimmed by 7 bases and V by 1 base; bases with no gene match: 8. The CDR3 totals 15 residues. CDR3 amino acids: CASSLNRDRGAEQYF. The CDR3 DNA reads TGCGCCAGCAGCTTGAACCGGGACAGGGGAGCGGAGCAGTACTTC.

The rearrangement joins TRBV7-2 to TRBJ2-7, with a possible D match to TRBD1 (6 bases). In germline, CDR1 is SGHTA, CDR2 FQGNSA. The CDR3 consists of 15 residues. V was pared by 5 bases and J by 5 bases, with 19 bases between. The CDR3 region is CASSPGLVTGNEQYF. The CDR3 DNA is TGTGCCAGCAGCCCGGGTTTAGTAACAGGGAACGAGCAGTACTTC.

The CDR3 loop is CASSTTGDGQPQHF. DNA of the CDR3: TGTGCCAGTAGTACTACAGGGGACGGTCAGCCCCAGCATTTT. V gene TRBV19 combines with J gene TRBJ1-5; TRBD1 aligns across 7 bases. The CDR3 is 14 amino acids. Trimming at V came to 4 bases and at J to 6 bases, leaving 6 bases not matched to a gene. CDR1 LNHDA and CDR2 SQIVND come from the germline V gene (reference sequence).

This clone was found a few times. This chain connects TRBV11-2 to TRBJ2-1; 9 bases are shared with TRBD1. The V and J ends lost 5 bases and 12 bases, in that order; junction bases with no gene match: 8. CDR1 and CDR2 from the germline V gene are SGHAT and FQNNGV. The CDR3 is 13 residues long. For the CDR3, the DNA is TGTGCCAGCAGCCCATACCACAGGGGGCGGCAGTTCTTC. Amino acid sequence: CASSPYHRGRQFF. The whole variable domain, remainder taken from reference TRBV11-2 and TRBJ2-1, is EAGVAQSPRYKIIEKRQSVAFWCNPISGHATLYWYQQILGQGPKLLIQFQNNGVVDDSQLPKDRFSAERLKGVDSTLKIQPAKLEDSAVYLCASSPYHRGRQFFGPGTRLTVL.

The gene calls are TRBV10-1 and TRBJ2-1; D not resolved. V was trimmed by 6 bases and J by 2 bases, leaving 8 bases between them. The CDR3 is 13 amino acids. Germline V gives CDR1 WNHNN, CDR2 SYGVQD (reference sequence). This CDR3 is CASSKLTYNEQFF. The CDR3 DNA sequence: TGCGCCAGCAGCAAGCTAACCTACAATGAGCAGTTCTTC.

The chain has TRBV29-1 and TRBJ2-6, with D perhaps matching TRBD1 or TRBD2 (5 bases each). Trimming left V 5 bases short and J 12 bases short, with 26 bases between. The CDR3 contains 16 residues. Germline V gene data show CDR1 as SQVTM and CDR2 as ANQGSEA. The CDR3 is CSVTLSGLGAEGVLTF. DNA of the CDR3: TGCAGCGTTACCCTCTCGGGCTTAGGGGCCGAGGGCGTCCTGACTTTC.

V and J are TRBV19 and TRBJ1-6; D not resolved. V shed 9 bases and J shed 4 bases, with 7 bases lying between them. Per the germline V gene, CDR1 is LNHDA and CDR2 is SQIVND (reference sequence). CDR3 length: 12 amino acids. In DNA, the CDR3 is TGTGCCAGCCGGGGATATAATTCACCCCTCCACTTT. It yields the protein CASRGYNSPLHF.

The chain combines TRBV9 with TRBJ2-5; the match to TRBD2 covers 14 bases. Germline CDR1 SGDLS, CDR2 YYNGEE. The CDR3 has 16 amino acids. After removal of 4 bases from V and 4 bases from J, the junction contained 6 bases not matched to a gene. The CDR3 loop is CASSPRLAGGRETQYF. CDR3 DNA sequence: TGTGCCAGCAGCCCTCGACTAGCGGGGGGGCGAGAGACCCAGTACTTC.

J is TRBJ1-2 and V is TRBV5-6; unclear D gene. From germline, CDR1 is SGHDT and CDR2 YYEEEE. Trimming stripped 2 bases from V and 4 bases from J, with 6 bases between. The CDR3 covers 12 residues. This CDR3 reads CASSLGSYGYTF. The CDR3 DNA sequence: TGTGCCAGCAGCTTAGGCAGCTATGGCTACACCTTC.

This clone was seen a single time. The chain employs TRBV7-2 and TRBJ2-7; D not certain. Germline values: CDR1 SGHTA, CDR2 FQGNSA. This CDR3 is 17 amino acids long. Trimming shortened V by 5 bases and J by 1 base, and 21 bases separated the two germline ends. The CDR3 is CASSPVRAQAPSYEQYF. CDR3 DNA: TGTGCCAGCAGCCCGGTTAGAGCGCAGGCGCCTTCCTACGAGCAGTACTTC.

The chain is built from TRBV5-4 and TRBJ1-5; tentative D call: TRBD1 (5 bases). The V end lost 0 bases, the J end lost 6 bases, and 13 bases lay between the germline ends. CDR1 is SGHNT, CDR2 YYREEE, per germline (reference sequence). There are 15 residues in the CDR3. The CDR3, as DNA: TGTGCCAGCAGCTTGGGGAGACAGCGCCCTCAGCCCCAGCATTTT. Translation gives CASSLGRQRPQPQHF.

V usage is TRBV7-2 and J usage is TRBJ1-1, with 8 bases identical to TRBD1. Germline V gene data show CDR1 as SGHTA and CDR2 as FQGNSA. After removal of 3 bases from V and 4 bases from J, the junction contained 4 bases not matched to a gene. The CDR3 contains 14 residues. The CDR3 coding sequence is TGTGCCAGCAGCTTTCAACAGGGGGGCACTGAAGCTTTCTTT. This gives the protein CASSFQQGGTEAFF.

This clone was detected a few times. This rearrangement joins TRBV6-1 to TRBJ1-2; 8 bases are shared with TRBD1. V was pared by 1 base and J by 3 bases, with 4 bases of the junction left unmatched. The CDR3 has 15 amino acids. Germline CDR1 is MNHNS and CDR2 is SASEGT. CDR3 sequence reads: CASSEVDRVYYGYTF. The DNA for the CDR3 is TGTGCCAGCAGTGAAGTGGACAGGGTGTACTATGGCTACACCTTC.